This T cell receptor (beta chain) was found in a study of response to subunit inactivated influenza vaccine. General observations from the study: It was suggested by the authors that few new T cells are recruited by each seasonal influenza vaccination.

MiXCR was run by TCRdb on the RT-PCR reads, yielding one entry per CDR3 protein. The sample lists about 700,000 distinct CDR3 sequences; 14% were seen once. This clonotype was seen only a few times. Its antigen is not known. The CDR3 runs 16 residues. V lost 1 base and J 0 bases, leaving 7 bases between the germline ends. The TCR was taken from a man aged 50 to 59 who received an inactivated influenza vaccine. The gene calls are TRBV12-3 or TRBV12-4 and TRBJ2-6, with TRBD1 as a possible D gene (5 bases). Sequencing was performed on PBMCs from blood, taken about 14 days before vaccination. CDR3 region: CASSLDGASGANVLTF. In nucleotides, the CDR3 is TGTGCCAGCAGTTTAGATGGGGCCTCTGGGGCCAACGTCCTGACTTTC.